The 2 T cell receptor beta chains given below trace back to one sample, sequenced in a study of somatic mutations in cytotoxic T cells in rheumatoid arthritis. The protocol was immunoSEQ multiplex PCR, while the TCRdb copy is restricted to in-frame clones and leaves out a portion. The repertoire holds under 20,000 clones, with 78% as singletons. The sequencing sample was made of CD8+ T cells sorted from blood. These receptors were obtained from an adult with rheumatoid arthritis.

The chain joins TRBV6-1 to TRBJ1-4; D call uncertain. The CDR3 is 12 residues long. Per the germline V gene, CDR1 is MNHNS and CDR2 is SASEGT. Trimming removed 2 bases from V and 5 bases from J, with 3 bases in between. CDR3 coding DNA: TGTGCCAGCAGTGAACGAAATGAAAAACTGTTTTTT. Translating it yields CASSERNEKLFF.

The V gene is TRBV6-6, the J gene TRBJ2-7; D is undetermined. The CDR3 is 13 amino acids. Germline V gene lookup returns CDR1 MNHNY and CDR2 SVGAGI (reference sequence). The ends were cut back, 2 bases at V and 2 bases at J, with 7 bases in the middle. In DNA, the CDR3 is TGTGCCAGCAGTTACGGGGTAGCCTACGAGCAGTACTTC. It is translated as CASSYGVAYEQYF.